This T cell receptor beta chain appears in the sequencing data of a study of cytomegalovirus exposure and HLA in healthy donors. Use of 60 Vbeta and 13 Jbeta primers characterized the PCR. Assay: immunoSEQ multiplex PCR; the TCRdb copy retains only in-frame clones and omits some. The data show roughly 150,000 clones, roughly 77% seen once. Study-wide results and limits: Earlier analysis looked at TCR beta V segments, and most were productive about 87% or about 30% of the time.

With respect to this clone: Its target is not known.

J gave up 3 bases and V 5 bases, and 1 base lay outside the gene matches. Germline loops: CDR1 SEHNR, CDR2 FQNEAQ (reference sequence). This CDR3 is built from 15 residues. This clonotype originated in a man aged 18 to 29 in good health and CMV-seropositive. This sequence joins TRBV7-9 and TRBJ2-2; 12 positions agree with TRBD2. The sequenced sample was PBMCs. CDR3 residues: CASSRLAGDTGELFF. CDR3 DNA: TGTGCCAGCAGCCGACTAGCGGGAGACACCGGGGAGCTGTTTTTT.